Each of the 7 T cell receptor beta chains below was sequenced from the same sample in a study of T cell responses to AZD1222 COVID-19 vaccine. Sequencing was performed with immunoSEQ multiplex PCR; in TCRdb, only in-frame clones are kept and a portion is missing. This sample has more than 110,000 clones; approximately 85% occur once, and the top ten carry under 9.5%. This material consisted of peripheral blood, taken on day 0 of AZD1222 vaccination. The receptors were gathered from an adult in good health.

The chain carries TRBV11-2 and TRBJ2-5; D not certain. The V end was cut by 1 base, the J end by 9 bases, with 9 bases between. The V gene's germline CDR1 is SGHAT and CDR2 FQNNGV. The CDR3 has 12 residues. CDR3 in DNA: TGTGCCAGCAGCTTAGGGGTAGGGCCCCAGTACTTC. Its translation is CASSLGVGPQYF.

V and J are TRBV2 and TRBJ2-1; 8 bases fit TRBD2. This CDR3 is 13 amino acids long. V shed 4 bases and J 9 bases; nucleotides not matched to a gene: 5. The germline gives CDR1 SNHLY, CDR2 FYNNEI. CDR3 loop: CASSGGTSPEQFF. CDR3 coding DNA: TGTGCCAGCAGTGGGGGGACTAGTCCTGAGCAGTTCTTC. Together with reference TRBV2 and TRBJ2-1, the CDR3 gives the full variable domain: EPEVTQTPSHQVTQMGQEVILRCVPISNHLYFYWYRQILGQKVEFLVSFYNNEISEKSEIFDDQFSVERPDGSNFTLKIRSTKLEDSAMYFCASSGGTSPEQFFGPGTRLTVL.

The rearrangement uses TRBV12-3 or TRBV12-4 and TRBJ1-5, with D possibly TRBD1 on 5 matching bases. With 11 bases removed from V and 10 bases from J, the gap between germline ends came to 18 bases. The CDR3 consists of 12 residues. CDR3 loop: CASPPIGAPQHF. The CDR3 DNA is TGTGCCTCCCCCCCCATCGGGGCTCCCCAGCATTTT.

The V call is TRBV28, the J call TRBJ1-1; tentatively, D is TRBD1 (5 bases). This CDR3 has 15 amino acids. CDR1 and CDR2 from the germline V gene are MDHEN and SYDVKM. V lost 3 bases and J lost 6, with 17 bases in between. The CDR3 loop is CASSLLGTALSEAFF. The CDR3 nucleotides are TGTGCCAGCAGTTTGCTCGGGACGGCTCTGTCTGAAGCTTTCTTT.

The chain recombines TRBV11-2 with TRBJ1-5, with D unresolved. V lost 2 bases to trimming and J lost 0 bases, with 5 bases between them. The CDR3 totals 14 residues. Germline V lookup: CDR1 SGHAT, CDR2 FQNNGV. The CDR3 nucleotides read TGTGCCAGCAGCTTAACGTATAGCAATCAGCCCCAGCATTTT. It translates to CASSLTYSNQPQHF.

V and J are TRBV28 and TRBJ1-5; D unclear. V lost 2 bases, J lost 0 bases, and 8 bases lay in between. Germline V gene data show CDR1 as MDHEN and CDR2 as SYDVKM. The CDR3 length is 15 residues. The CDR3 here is CASSLGGNSNQPQHF. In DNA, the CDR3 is TGTGCCAGCAGTTTAGGAGGTAATAGCAATCAGCCCCAGCATTTT.

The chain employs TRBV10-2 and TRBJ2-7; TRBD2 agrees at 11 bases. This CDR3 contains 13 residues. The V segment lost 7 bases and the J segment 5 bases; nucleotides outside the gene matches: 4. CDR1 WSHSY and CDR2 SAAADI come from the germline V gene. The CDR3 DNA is TGCGCCAGCACCCTAGCGGGAGGAAACGAGCAGTACTTC. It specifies CASTLAGGNEQYF.